Given below is one TCR beta chain in context. Its antigen is not known. The data are from a study of shared clonotypes between healthy human individuals. General study findings and limits: An anticipated effect of sequencing depth on clonotype sharing among donors was recognized. It was the non-shared clonotypes that had lower generation probabilities than clonotypes shared by all four donors.

CD45RO-negative cells were positively selected for CCR7, leaving out terminally differentiated effector memory CD45RA+ cells. Recent vaccinations or acute infections were absent in the healthy HIV-negative adult donors. Every contributor of samples was a Caucasian grown-up residing in Nashville, Tennessee. CDR1 and CDR2 from the germline V gene are MGHRA and YSYEKL. CDR3 length: 16 residues. J gave up 1 base and V 4 bases, and 10 bases lay outside the gene matches. TCRdb keeps only in-frame clones here, not all; method: immunoSEQ multiplex PCR. The repertoire has almost 700,000 clones, about 91% of them found once; the top ten carry 24%.

The sequence came from a man aged 25 to 45 in good health. Sequenced material: naive CD8+ T cells sorted from blood. V is TRBV4-1 and J is TRBJ2-7, with 7 positions matching TRBD1. CDR3 residues: CASSLPVTGPSYEQYF. The DNA of the CDR3 is TGCGCCAGCAGCCTACCGGTGACAGGGCCGTCCTACGAGCAGTACTTC.